This TCR beta chain originates from a study of Graves' ophthalmopathy and Graves' hyperthyroidism. Trimming shortened V by 0 bases and J by 4 bases, and 9 bases separated the two germline ends. In germline, CDR1 is SGHTA, CDR2 FQGTGA. This CDR3 region has 14 residues. The PBMCs originated from roughly 11 ml of fresh peripheral blood. Amplification targeted the TCR beta CDR3 regions, with RNA transcripts as the source material. RT-PCR in the first round used HTBI primers; a second-round multiplex PCR followed. TCRdb used MiXCR to reprocess the multiplex PCR reads, holding one entry per CDR3 protein. The table shows around 660,000 distinct CDR3 sequences, with under 50% occurring only once.

Sequenced input: peripheral blood. The genes are TRBV7-3 and TRBJ1-1; weak D call: TRBD1 (6 bases). This clonotype was sampled from an adult man with Graves' ophthalmopathy. The CDR3 DNA reads as TGTGCCAGCAGCTTAACACAGGGCGGCACTGAAGCTTTCTTT. It encodes CASSLTQGGTEAFF.